This T cell receptor beta chain was captured in a study of OX40 agonist ivuxolimab in advanced cancers. Study information: At 75% to 90% male, the cohort had a mean age of around 56 years, ranging from roughly 23 to 80.

The data were produced by immunoSEQ multiplex PCR, yet TCRdb's version contains in-frame clones alone and is incomplete. The data hold around 17,000 clones, with about 77% observed a single time. Exclusion applied to patients with autoimmune disease history or systemic immunosuppression. The TCR sequence derives from an adult with an advanced solid tumor such as melanoma, head and neck, liver or kidney cancer. The sequences come from CD4+ or CD8+ T cells sorted from blood, collected in a trial of the OX40 agonist ivuxolimab.

The CDR3, as DNA: TGTGCCAGCAGCACGGGACTAGCGGGGGCCACCGGGGAGCTGTTTTTT. Translated: CASSTGLAGATGELFF. The genes are TRBV13 and TRBJ2-2; 14 nucleotides line up with TRBD2. The CDR3 runs 16 residues. Germline V gives CDR1 PRHDT, CDR2 FYEKMQ (reference sequence). V lost 5 bases, J lost 4 bases, and 3 bases stayed unmatched.